Given below is one T cell receptor beta chain in context. The PCR employed 60 Vbeta primers together with 13 Jbeta primers. Only in-frame clones appear in the TCRdb table, and some are missing; sequencing was by immunoSEQ multiplex PCR. Of about 60,000 clones listed, approximately 76% are singletons. These data originate in a study of cytomegalovirus exposure and HLA in healthy donors. This receptor was obtained from a man aged 50-60 years in good health and CMV-seronegative. The sample consisted of PBMCs.

The CDR3 reads CASSVSGGLTYEQYF. DNA for the CDR3: TGTGCCAGCAGCGTAAGCGGGGGCCTTACCTACGAGCAGTACTTC. The gene calls are TRBV9 and TRBJ2-7, with 8 bases lining up with TRBD2. This CDR3 region has 15 residues. From germline, CDR1 is SGDLS and CDR2 YYNGEE. V was pared by 1 base and J by 2 bases, with 5 bases of the junction left unmatched.